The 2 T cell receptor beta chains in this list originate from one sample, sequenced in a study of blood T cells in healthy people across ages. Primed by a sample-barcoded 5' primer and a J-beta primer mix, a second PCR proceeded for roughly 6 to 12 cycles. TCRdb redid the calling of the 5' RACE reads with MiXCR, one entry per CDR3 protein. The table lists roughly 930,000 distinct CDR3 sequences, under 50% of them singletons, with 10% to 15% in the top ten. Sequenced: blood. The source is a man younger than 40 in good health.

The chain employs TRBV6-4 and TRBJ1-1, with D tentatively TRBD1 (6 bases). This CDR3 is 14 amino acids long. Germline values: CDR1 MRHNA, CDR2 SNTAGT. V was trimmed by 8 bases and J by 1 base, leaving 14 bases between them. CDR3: CASRTRQENTEAFF. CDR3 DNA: TGTGCCAGCCGCACACGACAGGAGAACACTGAAGCTTTCTTT.

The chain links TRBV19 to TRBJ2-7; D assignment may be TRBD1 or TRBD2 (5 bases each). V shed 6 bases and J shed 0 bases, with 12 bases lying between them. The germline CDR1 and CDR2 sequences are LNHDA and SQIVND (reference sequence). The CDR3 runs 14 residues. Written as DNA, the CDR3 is TGTGCCAGTAGGGCAGAGGGGAACTCCTACGAGCAGTACTTC. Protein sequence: CASRAEGNSYEQYF. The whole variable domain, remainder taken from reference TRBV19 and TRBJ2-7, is DGGITQSPKYLFRKEGQNVTLSCEQNLNHDAMYWYRQDPGQGLRLIYYSQIVNDFQKGDIAEGYSVSREKKESFPLTVTSAQKNPTAFYLCASRAEGNSYEQYFGPGTRLTVT.